Each of the 20 T cell receptor beta chains below was sequenced from the same sample in a study of blood T cell repertoires in COVID-19. Here immunoSEQ multiplex PCR was the method, and the copy in TCRdb shows in-frame clones only, minus some. The table includes under 350,000 clones, approximately 83% detected once. Sample: PBMCs or T cells enriched from blood (not recorded which). Receptors were obtained from a middle-aged woman with acute COVID-19.

The chain is built from TRBV19 and TRBJ2-5, with D perhaps TRBD1 (6 bases). The CDR3 covers 14 residues. The V end lost 3 bases, the J end lost 5 bases, and 13 bases lay between the germline ends. The germline gives CDR1 LNHDA, CDR2 SQIVND (reference sequence). CDR3 loop: CASSITGTGETQYF. The CDR3 DNA reads TGTGCCAGTAGTATCACAGGGACGGGGGAGACCCAGTACTTC. The full variable domain, with the rest looked up from reference TRBV19 and TRBJ2-5, is DGGITQSPKYLFRKEGQNVTLSCEQNLNHDAMYWYRQDPGQGLRLIYYSQIVNDFQKGDIAEGYSVSREKKESFPLTVTSAQKNPTAFYLCASSITGTGETQYFGPGTRLLVL.

This chain links TRBV4-1 with TRBJ1-4; D is unresolved. The CDR3 is made up of 15 amino acids. Germline V gene data show CDR1 as MGHRA and CDR2 as YSYEKL. V lost 1 base and J lost 0, with 6 bases in between. CDR3 amino acids: CASSQVSSTNEKLFF. The CDR3 region has the DNA TGCGCCAGCAGCCAAGTGAGTTCAACTAATGAAAAACTGTTTTTT.

This clone was counted only a few times. J is TRBJ2-2 and V is TRBV19; unclear D gene. CDR3 length equals 12 residues. Germline assignment: CDR1 LNHDA and CDR2 SQIVND (reference sequence). V lost 3 bases, J lost 6 bases, and 5 bases lay in between. CDR3 loop: CASSILAGELFF. The CDR3 DNA reads TGTGCCAGTAGTATCTTAGCCGGGGAGCTGTTTTTT.

CDR3 region: CASSPTIFYGYTF. CDR3 DNA sequence: TGTGCCAGCTCACCAACAATCTTCTATGGCTACACCTTC. The chain carries TRBV18 and TRBJ1-2; D uncertain. Trimming shortened V by 2 bases and J by 4 bases, and 8 bases separated the two germline ends. The CDR3 runs 13 residues. The V gene's germline CDR1 is KGHSH and CDR2 LQKENI.

The chain combines TRBV28 with TRBJ1-1; D may be TRBD1 (6 bases). Germline CDR1 is MDHEN and CDR2 is SYDVKM. V lost 8 bases and J 1 base, leaving 17 bases between the germline ends. There are 15 residues in the CDR3. The CDR3 DNA reads TGTGCCAGCTTTGCCCCCAGGGGAGCGAACACTGAAGCTTTCTTT. It codes for CASFAPRGANTEAFF.

The chain has TRBV25-1 and TRBJ1-1, with TRBD1 matching over 7 bases. The CDR3 length is 13 residues. V was pared by 6 bases and J by 1 base, with 2 bases of the junction left unmatched. Per germline, CDR1 MGHDK and CDR2 SYGVNS. The CDR3 loop reads CASRRQGNTEAFF. For the CDR3, the DNA is TGTGCCAGCAGAAGACAGGGGAACACTGAAGCTTTCTTT. The complete variable domain, with remaining parts taken from reference TRBV25-1 and TRBJ1-1, reads EADIYQTPRYLVIGTGKKITLECSQTMGHDKMYWYQQDPGMELHLIHYSYGVNSTEKGDLSSESTVSRIRTEHFPLTLESARPSHTSQYLCASRRQGNTEAFFGQGTRLTVV.

V gene TRBV5-4 combines with J gene TRBJ2-2; the match to TRBD2 covers 10 bases. Germline-derived CDR1 and CDR2 are SGHNT and YYREEE (reference sequence). The CDR3 spans 17 residues. J gave up 4 bases and V 0 bases, and 6 bases lay outside the gene matches. Here the CDR3 DNA reads TGTGCCAGCAGCTTGGCTCGGTTAGCGGGGGGCACCGGGGAGCTGTTTTTT. It translates to CASSLARLAGGTGELFF.

The rearrangement joins TRBV4-2 to TRBJ1-5; D perhaps matches TRBD1 (6 bases). There are 15 residues in the CDR3. In germline, CDR1 is LGHNA, CDR2 YNFKEQ. V lost 8 bases to trimming and J lost 5 bases, with 19 bases between them. The DNA of the CDR3 is TGTGCCAGCTGGGTGATAAGGGGGTTCGATCAGCCCCAGCATTTT. Encoded protein: CASWVIRGFDQPQHF.

This clone has only a few counts. The conserved final phenylalanine or tryptophan is absent from the CDR3, which likely points to a read error. The limits of the CDR3 on the DNA are not certain, so only TCRdb's listed CDR3 is given. This chain connects TRBV6-1 to TRBJ1-4; TRBD1 reflects the table's D call only, with no check against the DNA. The CDR3 is made up of 11 amino acids, end residues included. Germline V gene data show CDR1 as MNHNS and CDR2 as SASEGT. This chain's CDR3 is CASSEATGPRT.

CDR3 protein: CASSQDIAAGGTGELFF. The CDR3 region has the DNA TGCGCCAGCAGCCAAGATATCGCAGCTGGAGGGACCGGGGAGCTGTTTTTT. V and J are TRBV4-3 and TRBJ2-2; D is perhaps TRBD2 (6 bases). This CDR3 is built from 17 residues. V shed 0 bases and J shed 5 bases, with 16 bases lying between them. Germline-derived CDR1 and CDR2 are LGHNA and YSLEER.

The V gene is TRBV14, the J gene TRBJ2-5; 9 bases fit TRBD2. V was pared by 2 bases and J by 5 bases, with 6 bases of the junction left unmatched. Germline V CDR1 and CDR2: SGHDN, FVKESK. There are 15 residues in the CDR3. The chain's CDR3 is CASSQLAGYRETQYF. For the CDR3, the DNA is TGTGCCAGCAGCCAACTAGCGGGGTACCGCGAGACCCAGTACTTC.

By sample fraction, this clone is medium-sized (0.01 to 0.1%). This rearrangement joins TRBV4-1 to TRBJ1-4, with TRBD1 matching 8 bases. With 1 base clipped from V and 5 bases from J, the junction kept 3 bases outside the gene matches. The V gene's germline CDR1 is MGHRA and CDR2 YSYEKL. This CDR3 spans 15 amino acids. In nucleotides, the CDR3 is TGCGCCAGCAGCCAAGTGACAGGGGCAAATGAAAAACTGTTTTTT. This gives the protein CASSQVTGANEKLFF.

The chain carries TRBV5-1 and TRBJ1-5; 8 bases fit TRBD1. Germline CDR1 is SGHRS and CDR2 is YFSETQ. CDR3 size: 15 residues. Trimming cost V 0 bases and J 6 bases; bases outside gene matches: 5. DNA for the CDR3: TGCGCCAGCAGCTTGGCTGGACAGGGTGGTCAGCCCCAGCATTTT. The encoded protein is CASSLAGQGGQPQHF.

The CDR3 loop is CASSYSWDRAYEQYF. As DNA, the CDR3 is TGCGCCAGCAGTTACTCATGGGACAGGGCCTACGAGCAGTACTTC. This chain joins TRBV5-1 and TRBJ2-7, with TRBD1 identical over 9 bases. Germline V lookup: CDR1 SGHRS, CDR2 YFSETQ. V lost 5 bases, J lost 2 bases, and 8 bases stayed unmatched. This CDR3 region has 15 residues.

This clone turned up a few times. The chain is built from TRBV5-1 and TRBJ1-2; D may be TRBD1 (6 bases). The CDR3 consists of 14 residues. Germline V gives CDR1 SGHRS, CDR2 YFSETQ. The ends were cut back, 4 bases at V and 3 bases at J, with 13 bases in the middle. The CDR3 loop reads CASSQQGTHYGYTF. The CDR3 nucleotides are TGCGCCAGCAGCCAACAGGGAACTCACTATGGCTACACCTTC.

The chain combines TRBV9 with TRBJ2-1, with TRBD1 matching over 11 bases. The CDR3 totals 16 residues. CDR1 is SGDLS and CDR2 is YYNGEE in the germline V gene. Germline trimming cut 3 bases from V and 10 bases from J; bases unmatched to any gene: 12. CDR3 nucleotide sequence: TGTGCCAGCAGCGGGCCCGGGACAGGGGGGCTTCGGGAGCAGTTCTTC. Translated, it gives CASSGPGTGGLREQFF.

This clone has only one observation. The chain's CDR3 is CASSTGGNIQYF. The CDR3 region has the DNA TGTGCCAGCAGCACAGGGGGGAACATTCAGTACTTC. This rearrangement joins TRBV7-9 to TRBJ2-4, with 8 bases aligning to TRBD1. The V gene end was trimmed by 5 bases and the J gene end by 7 bases; junction bases not matched to a gene: 1. The germline V gene has CDR1 SEHNR and CDR2 FQNEAQ (reference sequence). The length of the CDR3 is 12 residues.

The chain couples TRBV28 to TRBJ1-6; 7 nucleotides line up with TRBD1. The CDR3 consists of 15 residues. Germline values: CDR1 MDHEN, CDR2 SYDVKM. V shed 4 bases, J shed 7 bases, and the junction held 7 bases outside the gene matches. In DNA form, the CDR3 reads TGTGCCAGCAGTTCGCCGGGACAGAAAAATTCACCCCTCCACTTT. Amino acids: CASSSPGQKNSPLHF. The whole variable domain, remainder taken from reference TRBV28 and TRBJ1-6, is DVKVTQSSRYLVKRTGEKVFLECVQDMDHENMFWYRQDPGLGLRLIYFSYDVKMKEKGDIPEGYSVSREKKERFSLILESASTNQTSMYLCASSSPGQKNSPLHFGNGTRLTVT.

As concerns this clone: Within the sample, other DNA sequences also encode this same CDR3. V gene TRBV2 combines with J gene TRBJ1-5; TRBD1 aligns across 9 bases. Germline CDR1 SNHLY, CDR2 FYNNEI. The CDR3 extends over 16 amino acids. V lost 0 bases to trimming and J lost 4 bases; unmatched junction nucleotides: 4. This chain's CDR3 is CASSEALGQGNQPQHF. In DNA, the CDR3 is TGTGCCAGCAGTGAAGCACTAGGACAGGGGAATCAGCCCCAGCATTTT. Based on the CDR3 plus reference TRBV2 and TRBJ1-5, the full variable domain is EPEVTQTPSHQVTQMGQEVILRCVPISNHLYFYWYRQILGQKVEFLVSFYNNEISEKSEIFDDQFSVERPDGSNFTLKIRSTKLEDSAMYFCASSEALGQGNQPQHFGDGTRLSIL.

This chain uses TRBV29-1 with TRBJ1-2; 9 nucleotides agree with TRBD1. Germline CDR1 is SQVTM and CDR2 is ANQGSEA. The CDR3 covers 13 residues. The V gene end was trimmed by 4 bases and the J gene end by 3 bases; junction bases not matched to a gene: 3. The CDR3 reads CSVVTGGHYGYTF. DNA of the CDR3: TGCAGCGTTGTGACAGGGGGTCACTATGGCTACACCTTC. The full variable domain, completed using reference TRBV29-1 and TRBJ1-2, is SAVISQKPSRDICQRGTSLTIQCQVDSQVTMMFWYRQQPGQSLTLIATANQGSEATYESGFVIDKFPISRPNLTFSTLTVSNMSPEDSSIYLCSVVTGGHYGYTFGSGTRLTVV.